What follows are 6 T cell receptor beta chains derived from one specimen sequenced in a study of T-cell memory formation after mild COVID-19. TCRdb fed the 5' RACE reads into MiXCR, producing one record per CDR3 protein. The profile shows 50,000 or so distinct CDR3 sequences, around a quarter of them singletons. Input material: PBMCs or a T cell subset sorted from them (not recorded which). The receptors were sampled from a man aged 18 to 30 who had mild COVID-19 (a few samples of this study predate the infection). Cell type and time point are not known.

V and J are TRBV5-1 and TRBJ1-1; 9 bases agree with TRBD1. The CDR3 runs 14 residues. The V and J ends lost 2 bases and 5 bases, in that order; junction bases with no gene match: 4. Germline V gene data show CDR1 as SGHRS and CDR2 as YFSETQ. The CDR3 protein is CASSLGQGRTEAFF. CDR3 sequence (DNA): TGCGCCAGCAGCTTAGGACAGGGGAGAACTGAAGCTTTCTTT.

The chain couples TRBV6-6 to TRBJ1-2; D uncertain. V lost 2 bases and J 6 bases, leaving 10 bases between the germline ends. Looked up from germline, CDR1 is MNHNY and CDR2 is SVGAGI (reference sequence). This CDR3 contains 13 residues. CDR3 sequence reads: CASSYISMDGYTF. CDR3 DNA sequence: TGTGCCAGCAGTTACATCTCCATGGATGGCTACACCTTC.

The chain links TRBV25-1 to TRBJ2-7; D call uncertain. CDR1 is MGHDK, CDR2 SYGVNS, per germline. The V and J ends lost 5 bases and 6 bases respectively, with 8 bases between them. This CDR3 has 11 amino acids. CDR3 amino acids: CASSSGSEQYF. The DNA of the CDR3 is TGTGCCAGCAGTTCGGGTAGCGAGCAGTACTTC.

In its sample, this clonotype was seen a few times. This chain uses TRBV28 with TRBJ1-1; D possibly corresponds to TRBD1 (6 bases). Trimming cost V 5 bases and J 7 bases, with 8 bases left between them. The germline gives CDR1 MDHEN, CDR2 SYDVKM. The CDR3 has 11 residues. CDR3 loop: CASSVDSEAFF. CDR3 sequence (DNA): TGTGCCAGCAGTGTGGACAGTGAAGCTTTCTTT. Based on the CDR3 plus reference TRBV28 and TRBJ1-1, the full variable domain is DVKVTQSSRYLVKRTGEKVFLECVQDMDHENMFWYRQDPGLGLRLIYFSYDVKMKEKGDIPEGYSVSREKKERFSLILESASTNQTSMYLCASSVDSEAFFGQGTRLTVV.

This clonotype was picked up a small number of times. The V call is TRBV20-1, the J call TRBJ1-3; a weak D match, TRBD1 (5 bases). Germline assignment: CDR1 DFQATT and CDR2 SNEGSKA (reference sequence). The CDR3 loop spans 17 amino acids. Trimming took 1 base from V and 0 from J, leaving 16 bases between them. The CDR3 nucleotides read TGCAGTGCTAGAGGCCCCCAAGGCGACAGCTCTGGAAACACCATATATTTT. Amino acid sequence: CSARGPQGDSSGNTIYF.

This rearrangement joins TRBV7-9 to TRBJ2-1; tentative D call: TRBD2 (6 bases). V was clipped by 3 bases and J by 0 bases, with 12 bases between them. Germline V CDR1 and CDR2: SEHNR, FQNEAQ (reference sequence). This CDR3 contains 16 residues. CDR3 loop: CASSLEGILSYNEQFF. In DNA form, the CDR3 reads TGTGCCAGCAGCTTGGAGGGGATCCTCTCCTACAATGAGCAGTTCTTC.